One and the same sample provided the 21 T cell receptor beta chains below, sequenced in a study of shared clonotypes between healthy human individuals. Data came from immunoSEQ multiplex PCR; TCRdb stores just in-frame clones and leaves some out. Here the sample spans about 600,000 clones, more than 95% being singletons. The material sequenced was naive CD4+ T cells sorted from blood. The subset denotes: CD45RA+ positively selected. Receptors were obtained from a woman between 25 and 40 years old in good health.

The V gene is TRBV4-2, the J gene TRBJ2-2; D might be TRBD2 (5 bases). The CDR3 sequence is 15 residues long. The germline gives CDR1 LGHNA, CDR2 YNFKEQ. V was trimmed by 1 base and J by 1 base, leaving 7 bases between them. CDR3 residues: CASSQVALNTGELFF. The CDR3 DNA sequence: TGTGCCAGCAGCCAAGTAGCGTTGAACACCGGGGAGCTGTTTTTT.

On this clone: Other DNA sequences in the sample encode the same CDR3. The chain combines TRBV5-1 with TRBJ2-3; 13 positions agree with TRBD2. V trimming: 0 bases; J trimming: 5 bases; junction bases outside the gene matches: 0. The CDR3 contains 15 residues. Looked up from germline, CDR1 is SGHRS and CDR2 is YFSETQ. For the CDR3, the DNA is TGCGCCAGCAGCTTGGGACTAGCGGGAGGAGATACGCAGTATTTT. This gives the protein CASSLGLAGGDTQYF.

The chain combines TRBV28 with TRBJ1-4, with D unclear. Trimming left V 4 bases short and J 0 bases short, with 6 bases between. Germline V lookup: CDR1 MDHEN, CDR2 SYDVKM. This CDR3 is 14 amino acids long. The CDR3 loop is CASSSHTTNEKLFF. CDR3 in DNA: TGTGCCAGCAGTTCTCATACAACTAATGAAAAACTGTTTTTT.

This chain joins TRBV27 and TRBJ2-3; TRBD2 might be the D (6 bases). This CDR3 has 15 residues. In germline, CDR1 is MNHEY, CDR2 SMNVEV (reference sequence). Trimming cost V 4 bases and J 1 base, with 12 bases left between them. This CDR3 reads CASSSPASGTDTQYF. CDR3 bases: TGTGCCAGCAGTTCCCCCGCTAGCGGCACAGATACGCAGTATTTT.

The chain combines TRBV28 with TRBJ2-6; D not resolved. From germline, CDR1 is MDHEN and CDR2 SYDVKM. V lost 2 bases and J lost 0, with 14 bases in between. This CDR3 has 18 amino acids. The CDR3 DNA sequence: TGTGCCAGCAGTTTACTAGGAATGGAATACTCTGGGGCCAACGTCCTGACTTTC. Its translation: CASSLLGMEYSGANVLTF.

This rearrangement joins TRBV27 to TRBJ2-2, with 13 bases fitting TRBD2. J gave up 6 bases and V 5 bases, and 3 bases lay outside the gene matches. This CDR3 is built from 15 residues. The germline V gene encodes CDR1 MNHEY and CDR2 SMNVEV (reference sequence). This CDR3 reads CASSPGLAGAGELFF. The CDR3 nucleotides are TGTGCCAGCAGTCCTGGACTAGCGGGAGCCGGGGAGCTGTTTTTT.

The count of this clone is one. V usage is TRBV28 and J usage is TRBJ2-7; 7 bases match TRBD2. V was pared by 11 bases and J by 5 bases, with 6 bases of the junction left unmatched. This CDR3 is 11 amino acids long. Germline CDR1 is MDHEN and CDR2 is SYDVKM. This CDR3 reads CASGGVHEQYF. The CDR3, as DNA: TGTGCCTCGGGGGGAGTCCACGAGCAGTACTTC.

The rearrangement links TRBV25-1 to TRBJ1-2; no reliable D call. The V and J ends lost 6 bases and 3 bases respectively, with 14 bases between them. The germline V gene encodes CDR1 MGHDK and CDR2 SYGVNS. This CDR3 comprises 14 residues. For the CDR3, the DNA is TGTGCCAGCAGCGGAGGTTGGGGTGACTATGGCTACACCTTC. Translation: CASSGGWGDYGYTF.

This rearrangement joins TRBV28 to TRBJ1-2; 7 nucleotides line up with TRBD1. Germline CDR1 MDHEN, CDR2 SYDVKM. Trimming took 2 bases from V and 0 from J; bases not matched to a gene: 3. This CDR3 spans 15 amino acids. The CDR3 protein is CASSLVGTANYGYTF. The CDR3, as DNA: TGTGCCAGCAGTTTAGTCGGGACAGCTAACTATGGCTACACCTTC.

This chain connects TRBV28 to TRBJ1-2, with 9 bases fitting TRBD1. The V gene end was trimmed by 5 bases and the J gene end by 6 bases; junction bases not matched to a gene: 10. Germline CDR1 MDHEN, CDR2 SYDVKM. The CDR3 runs to 15 residues. Here the CDR3 DNA reads TGTGCCAGCAGTCTCTCCTCCGGGACAGGGCATGGCTACACCTTC. This translates into CASSLSSGTGHGYTF.

This rearrangement joins TRBV15 to TRBJ2-1; no firm D call. This CDR3 has 16 residues. Per germline, CDR1 LNHNV and CDR2 YYDKDF (reference sequence). Trimming shortened V by 1 base and J by 2 bases, and 12 bases separated the two germline ends. The CDR3 protein is CATSRVADWAYNEQFF. The CDR3 DNA sequence: TGTGCCACCAGCAGAGTGGCGGATTGGGCCTACAATGAGCAGTTCTTC.

The rearrangement links TRBV5-1 to TRBJ1-2, with D perhaps TRBD1 (5 bases). The germline V and J ends were trimmed by 5 bases and 6 bases, with 11 bases remaining between them. The CDR3 has 12 amino acids. Germline CDR1 SGHRS, CDR2 YFSETQ. CDR3 region: CASRGPGNGYTF. DNA of the CDR3: TGCGCCAGCAGGGGGCCAGGGAATGGCTACACCTTC.

The chain has TRBV28 and TRBJ2-7; no clear D. Germline V gene data show CDR1 as MDHEN and CDR2 as SYDVKM. With 6 bases removed from V and 3 bases from J, the gap between germline ends came to 21 bases. This CDR3 is built from 16 residues. CDR3 nucleotides: TGTGCCAGCAGCCCTACCAGTAGCCGCCGGCACTACGAGCAGTACTTC. Its protein product is CASSPTSSRRHYEQYF. The full variable domain, with the rest looked up from reference TRBV28 and TRBJ2-7, is DVKVTQSSRYLVKRTGEKVFLECVQDMDHENMFWYRQDPGLGLRLIYFSYDVKMKEKGDIPEGYSVSREKKERFSLILESASTNQTSMYLCASSPTSSRRHYEQYFGPGTRLTVT.

DNA for the CDR3: TGTGCCAGCAGCCGGACCTGGAACACCGGGGAGCTGTTTTTT. Translated, it gives CASSRTWNTGELFF. The chain couples TRBV5-6 to TRBJ2-2; no definite D call. Germline lookup yields CDR1 SGHDT and CDR2 YYEEEE. The germline V and J ends were trimmed by 4 bases and 1 base, with 8 bases remaining between them. The CDR3 is 14 amino acids.

On this clone itself: The same CDR3 arises from other DNA sequences in this sample as well. The gene calls are TRBV28 and TRBJ2-7; 12 bases are a match to TRBD1. CDR1 MDHEN and CDR2 SYDVKM come from the germline V gene. The CDR3 covers 16 residues. V lost 1 base to trimming and J lost 3 bases; unmatched junction nucleotides: 4. The CDR3 DNA reads TGTGCCAGCAGTTTATTGGGGACAGGGGGCAACTACGAGCAGTACTTC. Translation gives CASSLLGTGGNYEQYF.

The chain has TRBV4-2 and TRBJ2-7; D gene uncertain. Germline V gene data show CDR1 as LGHNA and CDR2 as YNFKEQ. This CDR3 is built from 15 residues. Deletions cut 0 bases from V and 0 bases from J, with 9 bases between. The CDR3 nucleotides read TGTGCCAGCAGCCAAGATCTGGACCCCTCCTACGAGCAGTACTTC. Translating gives CASSQDLDPSYEQYF.

The chain couples TRBV18 to TRBJ1-4; D is possibly TRBD1 (5 bases). With 3 bases removed from V and 5 bases from J, the gap between germline ends came to 13 bases. The CDR3 is made up of 15 amino acids. The germline CDR1 and CDR2 sequences are KGHSH and LQKENI. DNA for the CDR3: TGTGCCAGCTCACCCCGTTCAGGGTTAAATGAAAAACTGTTTTTT. Its protein is CASSPRSGLNEKLFF.

This clone has more than one count but fewer than ten. The V and J genes are TRBV28 and TRBJ1-5; no clear D gene. The ends were cut back, 4 bases at V and 6 bases at J, with 7 bases in the middle. CDR1 is MDHEN and CDR2 is SYDVKM in the germline V gene. The CDR3 loop spans 12 amino acids. The CDR3 sequence is CASSYPFQPQHF. The CDR3 DNA follows: TGTGCCAGCAGTTATCCGTTTCAGCCCCAGCATTTT.

The chain carries TRBV27 and TRBJ2-1, with 16 bases fitting TRBD2. V lost 2 bases and J lost 6; bases outside the gene matches: 10. Germline-derived CDR1 and CDR2 are MNHEY and SMNVEV (reference sequence). The CDR3 has 19 residues. This chain's CDR3 is CASSLGLGLAGGRANEQFF. CDR3 bases: TGTGCCAGCAGTTTAGGGTTGGGACTAGCGGGAGGGAGGGCCAATGAGCAGTTCTTC.

The V gene is TRBV7-2, the J gene TRBJ2-1; no firm D call. The CDR3 sequence is 13 residues long. CDR1 and CDR2 from the germline V gene are SGHTA and FQGNSA. The V and J ends lost 0 bases and 14 bases respectively, with 14 bases between them. DNA for the CDR3: TGTGCCAGCAGCTTAGCGCAATCGAATTTAGAGTTCTTC. Translation gives CASSLAQSNLEFF.

The rearrangement links TRBV18 to TRBJ2-5, with D perhaps assigned TRBD1 or TRBD2 (5 bases each). CDR1 and CDR2 from the germline V gene are KGHSH and LQKENI. Trimming removed 3 bases at V and 0 bases at J, with 14 bases between. The CDR3 extends over 16 amino acids. In DNA form, the CDR3 reads TGTGCCAGCTCACCTCGGGGCAAAACGTACCAAGAGACCCAGTACTTC. Translated: CASSPRGKTYQETQYF.